Below are 13 T cell receptor beta chains sequenced from a single sample in a study of T cells in Graves' hyperthyroidism and ophthalmopathy. What was amplified from RNA transcripts were TCR beta CDR3 regions. HTBI primers were the set used in a first-round RT-PCR of the TCR CDR3. TCRdb reprocessed the multiplex PCR reads via MiXCR and lists one record per CDR3 protein. The sample holds about 500,000 distinct CDR3 sequences; roughly 15% are singletons and the top ten take around 32%. The sample consisted of blood. These receptors all come from a woman in her twenties or thirties with Graves' ophthalmopathy.

This clonotype was seen ten or more times. The chain recombines TRBV7-2 with TRBJ2-3; D is ambiguous. The CDR3 spans 13 residues. Germline V gene lookup returns CDR1 SGHTA and CDR2 FQGNSA. Trimming cost V 3 bases and J 0 bases, with 4 bases left between them. CDR3 nucleotides: TGTGCCAGCAGCTTTTTTAGCACAGATACGCAGTATTTT. Protein product: CASSFFSTDTQYF.

Ten or more counts support this clonotype. The rearrangement uses TRBV2 and TRBJ2-7; 8 positions match TRBD2. Trimming cost V 2 bases and J 2 bases; bases outside gene matches: 5. Germline V gene sequence: CDR1 SNHLY, CDR2 FYNNEI. This CDR3 contains 15 residues. This CDR3 reads CASSETAGVAYEQYF. Here the CDR3 DNA reads TGTGCCAGCAGTGAAACAGCGGGAGTTGCCTACGAGCAGTACTTC.

This clonotype occurred once. This chain uses TRBV27 with TRBJ1-1; tentatively, D is TRBD1 (6 bases). Trimming took 5 bases from V and 8 from J, leaving 15 bases between them. CDR3 length: 13 residues. The germline V gene has CDR1 MNHEY and CDR2 SMNVEV (reference sequence). CDR3: CASSDTRGGEAFF. The CDR3 bases are TGTGCCAGCAGTGACACTCGAGGGGGGGAAGCTTTCTTT.

This clonotype came up many times. This chain uses TRBV24-1 with TRBJ2-5, with D possibly TRBD2 on 5 matching bases. From germline, CDR1 is KGHDR and CDR2 SFDVKD. Deletions cut 0 bases from V and 3 bases from J, with 13 bases between. The CDR3 runs 16 residues. CDR3 nucleotide sequence: TGTGCCACCAGTGATTTGCCGGAGGCCGGCGAAGAGACCCAGTACTTC. Amino acid sequence: CATSDLPEAGEETQYF.

Comment on this clonotype: A much larger clone differs from this one at a single base, so this may be a read error. V is TRBV2 and J is TRBJ2-7; 8 bases are shared with TRBD2. Trimming removed 7 bases from V and 3 bases from J; junction bases left unmatched: 11. Germline loops: CDR1 SNHLY, CDR2 FYNNEI. The CDR3 totals 15 residues. CDR3 in amino acids: CASTLTSVRFYEQYF. CDR3 DNA: TGTGCCAGCACTTTGACTAGCGTGAGATTCTACGAGCAGTACTTC.

The gene calls are TRBV2 and TRBJ2-5; D is possibly TRBD1 or TRBD2 (6 bases each). Between the trimmed V and J ends, which lost 6 bases and 4 bases, there was a span of 21 bases. This CDR3 spans 16 amino acids. The germline gives CDR1 SNHLY, CDR2 FYNNEI. The CDR3 region is CASRESWGAFGETQYF. The CDR3 DNA sequence: TGTGCCAGCAGGGAGTCTTGGGGGGCCTTCGGAGAGACCCAGTACTTC.

This clonotype was found many times. V is TRBV6-1 and J is TRBJ1-1, with D uncertain. Looked up from germline, CDR1 is MNHNS and CDR2 is SASEGT. This CDR3 has 14 residues. V was clipped by 8 bases and J by 8 bases, with 21 bases between them. The DNA of the CDR3 is TGTGCCAGCGAACCGCCAGACCTATTAGTAGAAGCTTTCTTT. It yields the protein CASEPPDLLVEAFF.

The J gene is TRBJ2-7, the V gene TRBV18, with 7 positions matching TRBD2. The trim removed 2 bases at V and 2 bases at J, leaving 3 bases unmatched. Per germline, CDR1 KGHSH and CDR2 LQKENI. The CDR3 sequence is 14 residues long. In nucleotides, the CDR3 is TGTGCCAGCTCACCAGGACTAGACCCCTACGAGCAGTACTTC. Protein sequence: CASSPGLDPYEQYF.

This clonotype was seen many times. The chain links TRBV5-1 to TRBJ1-1; maybe TRBD1 (5 bases). The CDR3 covers 15 residues. Germline V gene data show CDR1 as SGHRS and CDR2 as YFSETQ. The ends were cut back, 0 bases at V and 4 bases at J, with 13 bases in the middle. The DNA of the CDR3 is TGCGCCAGCAGCTTGGAGGCAGGCGGGGCCACTGAAGCTTTCTTT. This gives the protein CASSLEAGGATEAFF. Based on the CDR3 plus reference TRBV5-1 and TRBJ1-1, the full variable domain is KAGVTQTPRYLIKTRGQQVTLSCSPISGHRSVSWYQQTPGQGLQFLFEYFSETQRNKGNFPGRFSGRQFSNSRSEMNVSTLELGDSALYLCASSLEAGGATEAFFGQGTRLTVV.

This clonotype has a count of ten or more. The chain uses TRBV28 and TRBJ2-1; 8 nucleotides match TRBD2. CDR1 and CDR2 (germline): MDHEN, SYDVKM. This CDR3 has 13 amino acids. V was clipped by 6 bases and J by 2 bases; unmatched bases: 0. Here the CDR3 reads CASRGLAYNEQFF. CDR3 coding DNA: TGTGCCAGCAGGGGACTAGCCTACAATGAGCAGTTCTTC.

The chain is built from TRBV5-5 and TRBJ2-1; 12 bases agree with TRBD2. Trimming cost V 4 bases and J 8 bases; bases outside gene matches: 13. The germline V gene has CDR1 SGHKS and CDR2 YYEKEE (reference sequence). This CDR3 is 17 amino acids long. CDR3 region: CASSTVQRTSGIHEQFF. The CDR3 coding sequence is TGTGCCAGCAGCACCGTACAGAGGACTAGCGGGATCCATGAGCAGTTCTTC. The full variable domain, rest sourced from reference TRBV5-5 and TRBJ2-1, is DAGVTQSPTHLIKTRGQQVTLRCSPISGHKSVSWYQQVLGQGPQFIFQYYEKEERGRGNFPDRFSARQFPNYSSELNVNALLLGDSALYLCASSTVQRTSGIHEQFFGPGTRLTVL.

V is TRBV19 and J is TRBJ2-1, with D unresolved. Per germline, CDR1 LNHDA and CDR2 SQIVND (reference sequence). V lost 9 bases, J lost 4 bases, and 16 bases lay in between. The CDR3 consists of 14 residues. CDR3 amino acids: CASPDREIYNEQFF. The CDR3 coding sequence is TGTGCCAGCCCCGATCGAGAGATATACAATGAGCAGTTCTTC.

This chain links TRBV24-1 with TRBJ2-3; 8 bases are shared with TRBD1. V was pared by 11 bases and J by 3 bases, with 6 bases of the junction left unmatched. The CDR3 length is 13 residues. CDR1 and CDR2 (germline): KGHDR, SFDVKD. CDR3 residues: CAIATGETDTQYF. In DNA form, the CDR3 reads TGTGCCATTGCGACAGGGGAAACAGATACGCAGTATTTT.